The 20 T cell receptor beta chains presented below share a single source sample, sequenced in a study of T cell responses to AZD1222 COVID-19 vaccine. The method was immunoSEQ multiplex PCR; TCRdb's version includes in-frame clones alone and lacks a portion of them. The table has 70,000 or so clones, around 80% seen once. The sample was peripheral blood, taken on day 0 of AZD1222 vaccination. All receptors come from an adult in good health.

This chain links TRBV5-1 with TRBJ1-2; weak D call: TRBD1 (5 bases). V was pared by 4 bases and J by 4 bases, with 11 bases between. The CDR3 has 13 residues. Germline V lookup: CDR1 SGHRS, CDR2 YFSETQ. The chain's CDR3 is CASSVETGYGYTF. The DNA for the CDR3 is TGCGCCAGCAGCGTAGAAACAGGCTATGGCTACACCTTC.

V and J are TRBV7-3 and TRBJ2-2; D ambiguous. The CDR3 is 14 residues long. The V end was cut by 2 bases, the J end by 5 bases, with 9 bases between. Per germline, CDR1 SGHTA and CDR2 FQGTGA. CDR3 sequence: CASSLFPKTGELFF. CDR3 in DNA: TGTGCCAGCAGCTTATTCCCAAAAACCGGGGAGCTGTTTTTT.

CDR3 sequence (DNA): TGTGCCAGCAGCTTACGGGGAATGGGCAATCAGCCCCAGCATTTT. Amino acid sequence: CASSLRGMGNQPQHF. J is TRBJ1-5 and V is TRBV7-2, with unresolved D. Germline V gene data show CDR1 as SGHTA and CDR2 as FQGNSA. The CDR3 consists of 15 residues. V shed 2 bases and J shed 2 bases, with 10 bases lying between them.

A single count supports this clone. V gene TRBV6-2 or TRBV6-3 combines with J gene TRBJ1-2; D ambiguous. Per the germline V gene, CDR1 is MNHEY and CDR2 is SVGEGT. Trimming stripped 2 bases from V and 0 bases from J, with 16 bases between. CDR3 length: 17 residues. CDR3 nucleotide sequence: TGTGCCAGCAGTTACAACCGCGCAGCCTGGTCTAACTATGGCTACACCTTC. This translates into CASSYNRAAWSNYGYTF.

The J gene is TRBJ1-2, the V gene TRBV18; 10 bases fit TRBD1. CDR3 length equals 13 residues. The ends lost 2 bases at V and 8 bases at J; junction bases unmatched: 2. Germline V CDR1 and CDR2: KGHSH, LQKENI. CDR3 residues: CASSPSGQGGYTF. CDR3 bases: TGTGCCAGCTCACCATCGGGACAGGGGGGCTACACCTTC.

This clone has ten or more counts. This chain connects TRBV6-5 to TRBJ1-2; D gene unclear. Germline loops: CDR1 MNHEY, CDR2 SVGAGI. The CDR3 extends over 13 amino acids. With 6 bases removed from V and 8 bases from J, the gap between germline ends came to 16 bases. CDR3 loop: CASSDGGGRGYTF. CDR3 nucleotide sequence: TGTGCCAGCAGCGACGGAGGAGGGAGGGGCTACACCTTC.

The gene calls are TRBV10-2 and TRBJ1-1; 10 bases fit TRBD1. Germline trimming cut 3 bases from V and 4 bases from J; bases unmatched to any gene: 8. Germline V lookup: CDR1 WSHSY, CDR2 SAAADI. This CDR3 region has 16 residues. CDR3 sequence (DNA): TGCGCCAGCAGTGATCTACCGGGACAGGGGAGCACTGAAGCTTTCTTT. Encoded protein: CASSDLPGQGSTEAFF.

The chain links TRBV14 to TRBJ1-6; D unclear. CDR3 length: 14 residues. The ends were cut back, 7 bases at V and 10 bases at J, with 17 bases in the middle. Per germline, CDR1 SGHDN and CDR2 FVKESK. CDR3 sequence: CASTPYVGRSPLHF. In nucleotides, the CDR3 is TGTGCCAGCACGCCTTATGTCGGGAGATCACCCCTCCACTTT.

J is TRBJ1-4 and V is TRBV3-1 (or the pseudogene TRBV3-2), with 7 bases aligning to TRBD1. The V and J ends lost 4 bases and 8 bases, in that order; junction bases with no gene match: 7. Germline lookup yields CDR1 LGHDT and CDR2 YNNKEL (reference sequence). The length of the CDR3 is 14 residues. The DNA for the CDR3 is TGTGCCAGCAGCCCTACAGGGGAAGGGGAAAAACTGTTTTTT. It yields the protein CASSPTGEGEKLFF.

The chain combines TRBV4-3 with TRBJ2-1; 8 nucleotides align to TRBD2. The CDR3 runs to 21 residues. The germline V gene has CDR1 LGHNA and CDR2 YSLEER. Trimming cost V 3 bases and J 2 bases; bases outside gene matches: 21. CDR3 sequence reads: CASSQTATYLRRLATYNEQFF. In DNA, the CDR3 is TGCGCCAGCAGCCAGACCGCCACCTATTTGAGGAGACTAGCGACCTACAATGAGCAGTTCTTC.

The rearrangement uses TRBV12-3 or TRBV12-4 and TRBJ1-6; D remains unclear. V lost 3 bases and J 9 bases, leaving 6 bases between the germline ends. The CDR3 has 12 amino acids. CDR3 sequence reads: CASSFDVSPLHF. The CDR3 nucleotides are TGTGCCAGCAGTTTTGATGTTTCACCCCTCCACTTT.

The genes are TRBV3-1 (or the pseudogene TRBV3-2) and TRBJ1-1, with D hard to call. CDR3 length equals 15 residues. Germline CDR1 LGHDT, CDR2 YNNKEL (reference sequence). V was shortened by 0 bases and J by 11 bases, with 19 bases between the two germline ends. CDR3 amino acids: CASSQDNRVGSVAFF. CDR3 nucleotide sequence: TGTGCCAGCAGCCAAGATAATCGAGTGGGGTCGGTCGCTTTCTTT.

Only one count was recorded for this clone. The V and J genes are TRBV18 and TRBJ2-7; 7 bases are a match to TRBD1. The CDR3 sequence is 14 residues long. The V segment lost 2 bases and the J segment 2 bases; nucleotides outside the gene matches: 3. Per germline, CDR1 KGHSH and CDR2 LQKENI. The CDR3 is CASSPGTVPYEQYF. The CDR3 bases are TGTGCCAGCTCACCAGGGACAGTTCCCTACGAGCAGTACTTC.

This chain connects TRBV10-2 to TRBJ1-4; D perhaps matches TRBD1 (5 bases). Germline loops: CDR1 WSHSY, CDR2 SAAADI. The CDR3 contains 17 residues. V was cut by 2 bases and J by 7 bases, with 20 bases left in between. The CDR3 loop reads CASSEPTYRGEGEKLFF. The CDR3 DNA sequence: TGCGCCAGCAGTGAGCCGACGTATAGGGGCGAGGGTGAAAAACTGTTTTTT.

V is TRBV7-3 and J is TRBJ2-5, with 7 bases matching TRBD2. V shed 2 bases and J 1 base; nucleotides not matched to a gene: 4. The CDR3 spans 15 residues. Germline lookup yields CDR1 SGHTA and CDR2 FQGTGA. DNA of the CDR3: TGTGCCAGCAGCTTAGATGGCGGGGGCCAAGAGACCCAGTACTTC. Translation gives CASSLDGGGQETQYF.

J is TRBJ1-6 and V is TRBV6-5, with D possibly matching TRBD1 (6 bases). V lost 0 bases to trimming and J lost 5 bases, with 11 bases between them. This CDR3 region has 16 residues. The germline V gene encodes CDR1 MNHEY and CDR2 SVGAGI. CDR3 DNA sequence: TGTGCCAGCAGTTACTCGCACAGGGAGAATAATTCACCCCTCCACTTT. Translating it yields CASSYSHRENNSPLHF.

The V and J genes are TRBV15 and TRBJ1-3; no clear D gene. CDR1 is LNHNV, CDR2 YYDKDF, per germline (reference sequence). Trimming took off 1 base at V and 0 bases at J, with 7 bases between the two ends. CDR3 length equals 15 residues. CDR3 in DNA: TGTGCCACCAGCAGAGCCGGTTTCTCTGGAAACACCATATATTTT. Translated, it gives CATSRAGFSGNTIYF.

The sample holds one count of this clone. The V call is TRBV4-3, the J call TRBJ2-1, with TRBD2 matching 16 bases. V lost 3 bases and J lost 9; bases outside the gene matches: 5. Per germline, CDR1 LGHNA and CDR2 YSLEER. The CDR3 covers 16 residues. The CDR3 loop is CASSQYGTSGGGEQFF. DNA for the CDR3: TGCGCCAGCAGCCAGTACGGGACTAGCGGGGGGGGTGAGCAGTTCTTC.

Points on this clone: This may stem from a read error, because a much larger clone lies one nucleotide away. The rearrangement links TRBV2 to TRBJ1-3; D unresolved. CDR1 SNHLY and CDR2 FYNNEI come from the germline V gene. This CDR3 region has 12 residues. Deletions cut 5 bases from V and 0 bases from J, with 2 bases between. Here the CDR3 reads CASSNSGNTIYF. CDR3 coding DNA: TGTGCCAGCAGTAACTCTGGAAACACCATATATTTT.

The rearrangement joins TRBV2 to TRBJ2-5; unclear D gene. The CDR3 covers 14 residues. Germline-derived CDR1 and CDR2 are SNHLY and FYNNEI. Trimming took off 3 bases at V and 2 bases at J, with 10 bases between the two ends. CDR3 protein: CASSDFGQQETQYF. The CDR3 coding sequence is TGTGCCAGCAGTGATTTTGGGCAGCAAGAGACCCAGTACTTC.